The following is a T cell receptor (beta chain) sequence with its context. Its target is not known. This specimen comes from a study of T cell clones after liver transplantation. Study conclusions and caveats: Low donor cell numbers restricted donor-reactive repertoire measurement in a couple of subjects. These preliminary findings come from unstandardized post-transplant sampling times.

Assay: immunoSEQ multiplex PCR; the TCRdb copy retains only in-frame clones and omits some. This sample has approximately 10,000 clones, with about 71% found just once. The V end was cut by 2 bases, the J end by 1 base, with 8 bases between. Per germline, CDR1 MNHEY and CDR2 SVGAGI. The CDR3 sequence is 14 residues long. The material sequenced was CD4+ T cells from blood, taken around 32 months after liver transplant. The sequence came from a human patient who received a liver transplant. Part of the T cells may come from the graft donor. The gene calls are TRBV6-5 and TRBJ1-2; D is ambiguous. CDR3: CASSYGESNYGYTF. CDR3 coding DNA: TGTGCCAGCAGTTACGGGGAAAGTAACTATGGCTACACCTTC.